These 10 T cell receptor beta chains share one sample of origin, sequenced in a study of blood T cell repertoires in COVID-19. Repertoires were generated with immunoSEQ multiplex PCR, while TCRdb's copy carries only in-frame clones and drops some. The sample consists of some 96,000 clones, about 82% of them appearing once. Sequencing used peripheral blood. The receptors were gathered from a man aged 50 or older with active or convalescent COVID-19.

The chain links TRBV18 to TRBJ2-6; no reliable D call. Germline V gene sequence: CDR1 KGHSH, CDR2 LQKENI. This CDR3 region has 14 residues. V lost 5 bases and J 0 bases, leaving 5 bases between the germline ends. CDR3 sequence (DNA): TGTGCCAGCTCAATCGGCTCTGGGGCCAACGTCCTGACTTTC. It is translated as CASSIGSGANVLTF.

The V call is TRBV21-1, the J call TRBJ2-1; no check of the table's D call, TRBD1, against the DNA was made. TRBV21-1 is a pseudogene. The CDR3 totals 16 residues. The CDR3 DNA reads TGTGCCAGCAGCAAAGTTTACAGGGCGGTCTACAATGAGCAGTTCTTC. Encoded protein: CASSKVYRAVYNEQFF.

CDR3 sequence reads: CSAGTAGYTF. In DNA form, the CDR3 reads TGCAGCGCCGGGACAGCCGGCTACACCTTC. The chain is built from TRBV29-1 and TRBJ1-2, with 7 bases identical to TRBD1. CDR3 size: 10 residues. J lost 8 bases, V lost 7 bases, and 4 bases had no gene match. Per germline, CDR1 SQVTM and CDR2 ANQGSEA.

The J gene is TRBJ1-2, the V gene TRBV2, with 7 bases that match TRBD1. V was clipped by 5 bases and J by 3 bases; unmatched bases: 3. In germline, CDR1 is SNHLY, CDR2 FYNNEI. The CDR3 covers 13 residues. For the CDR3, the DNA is TGTGCCAGCAGTTCAGACAGGGACTATGGCTACACCTTC. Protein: CASSSDRDYGYTF.

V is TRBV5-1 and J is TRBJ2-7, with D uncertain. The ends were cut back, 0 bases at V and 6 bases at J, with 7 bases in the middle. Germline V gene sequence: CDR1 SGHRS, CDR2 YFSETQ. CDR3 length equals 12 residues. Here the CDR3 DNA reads TGCGCCAGCAGCTTGGAATACGGCGAGCAGTACTTC. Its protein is CASSLEYGEQYF.

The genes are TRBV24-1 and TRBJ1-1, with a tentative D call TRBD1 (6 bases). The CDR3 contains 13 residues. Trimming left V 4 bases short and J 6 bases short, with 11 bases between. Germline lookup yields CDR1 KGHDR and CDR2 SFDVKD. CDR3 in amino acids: CATSEPTGSEAFF. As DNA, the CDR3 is TGTGCCACCAGTGAACCGACAGGCTCTGAAGCTTTCTTT.

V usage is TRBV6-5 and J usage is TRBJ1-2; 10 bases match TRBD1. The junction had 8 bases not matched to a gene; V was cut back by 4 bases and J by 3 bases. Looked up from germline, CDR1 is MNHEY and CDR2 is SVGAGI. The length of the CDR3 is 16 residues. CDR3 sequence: CASSSTRDRGDYGYTF. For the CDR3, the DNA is TGTGCCAGCAGTTCAACCCGGGACAGGGGCGACTATGGCTACACCTTC.

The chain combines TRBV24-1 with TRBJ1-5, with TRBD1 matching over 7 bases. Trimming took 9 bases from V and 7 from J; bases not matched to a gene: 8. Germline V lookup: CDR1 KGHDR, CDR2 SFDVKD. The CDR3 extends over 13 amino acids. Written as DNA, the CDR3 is TGTGCCACCCTTACAGGGGAGCAACAGCCCCAGCATTTT. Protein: CATLTGEQQPQHF.

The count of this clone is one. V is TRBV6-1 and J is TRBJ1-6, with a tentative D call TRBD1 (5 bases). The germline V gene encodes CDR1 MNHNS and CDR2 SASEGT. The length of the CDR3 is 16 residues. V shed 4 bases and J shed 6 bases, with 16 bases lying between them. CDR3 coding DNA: TGTGCCAGCAGTGCGGGTGGAGCGGGGGGTAATTCACCCCTCCACTTT. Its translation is CASSAGGAGGNSPLHF.

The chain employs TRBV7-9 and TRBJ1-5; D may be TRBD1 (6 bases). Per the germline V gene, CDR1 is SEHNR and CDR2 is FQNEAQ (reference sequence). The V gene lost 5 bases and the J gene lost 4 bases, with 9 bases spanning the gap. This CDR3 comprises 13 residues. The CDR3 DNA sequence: TGTGCCAGCAGCCCAGACAGGAATCAGCCCCAGCATTTT. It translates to CASSPDRNQPQHF.